One and the same sample provided the 8 T cell receptor beta chains below, sequenced in a study of shared clonotypes between healthy human individuals. Produced via immunoSEQ multiplex PCR; TCRdb's table is partial and in-frame only. The data show some 1 million clones, with about 70% seen just once and approximately 1.5% held by the top ten. The sample taken for sequencing was memory CD4+ T cells sorted from blood. Subset of the sample: CD45RA-negative fraction. Every receptor here comes from a man between 18 and 29 years old in good health.

The rearrangement uses TRBV5-1 and TRBJ2-5; TRBD1 or TRBD2 may be the D gene (6 bases each). This CDR3 has 16 residues. In germline, CDR1 is SGHRS, CDR2 YFSETQ. V was trimmed by 4 bases and J by 1 base, leaving 17 bases between them. The CDR3 DNA sequence: TGCGCCAGCAGCCTCGGAGTTCGGGGGCCCCAAGAGACCCAGTACTTC. As protein: CASSLGVRGPQETQYF.

The V gene is TRBV5-8, the J gene TRBJ1-4; maybe TRBD1 (6 bases). Germline V gives CDR1 SGHTS, CDR2 YDEGEE. The germline V and J ends were trimmed by 2 bases and 3 bases, with 14 bases remaining between them. This CDR3 contains 16 residues. CDR3 loop: CASSLLGQSSNEKLFF. For the CDR3, the DNA is TGTGCCAGCAGCTTACTCGGACAGAGTTCTAATGAAAAACTGTTTTTT.

This clone was counted once. The chain uses TRBV6-6 and TRBJ1-1, with a possible D match to TRBD1 (5 bases). CDR3 length: 15 residues. Germline lookup yields CDR1 MNHNY and CDR2 SVGAGI (reference sequence). The V gene lost 6 bases and the J gene lost 0 bases, with 14 bases spanning the gap. This CDR3 is CASSAPGRMNTEAFF. CDR3 nucleotides: TGTGCCAGCAGCGCGCCGGGACGGATGAACACTGAAGCTTTCTTT.

The chain is built from TRBV10-3 and TRBJ1-1; TRBD1 agrees at 7 bases. CDR1 and CDR2 (germline): ENHRY, SYGVKD. The CDR3 has 14 amino acids. Germline trimming cut 6 bases from V and 1 base from J; bases unmatched to any gene: 5. The CDR3 region has the DNA TGTGCCATCAGGGGGGGACAGTGGAACACTGAAGCTTTCTTT. It specifies CAIRGGQWNTEAFF.

As concerns this clone: A much bigger clone sits one base away, suggesting this may be a read error. In DNA, the CDR3 is TGTGCCAGCAGGTCAAACACTGAAGCTTTCTTT. It yields the protein CASRSNTEAFF. The chain employs TRBV6-6 and TRBJ1-1; D not resolved. The germline CDR1 and CDR2 sequences are MNHNY and SVGAGI (reference sequence). The CDR3 loop spans 11 amino acids. The V gene lost 6 bases and the J gene lost 2 bases, with 4 bases spanning the gap.

V usage is TRBV9 and J usage is TRBJ2-1, with unresolved D. There are 14 residues in the CDR3. Trimming cost V 3 bases and J 0 bases, with 7 bases left between them. Germline V gene lookup returns CDR1 SGDLS and CDR2 YYNGEE. In DNA, the CDR3 is TGTGCCAGCAGCGATAGGAGCTCCTACAATGAGCAGTTCTTC. Translated, it gives CASSDRSSYNEQFF.

The chain couples TRBV29-1 to TRBJ2-1, with D uncertain. Trimming stripped 4 bases from V and 2 bases from J, with 6 bases between. CDR3 length: 12 residues. Germline V gives CDR1 SQVTM, CDR2 ANQGSEA. The CDR3 sequence is CSVVSTYNEQFF. CDR3 sequence (DNA): TGCAGCGTTGTCAGTACCTACAATGAGCAGTTCTTC.

The V and J genes are TRBV7-2 and TRBJ2-3; 14 bases align to TRBD2. The germline V gene encodes CDR1 SGHTA and CDR2 FQGNSA. CDR3 length equals 18 residues. Losses at the gene ends were 2 bases for V and 4 bases for J; bases not matched to a gene: 8. The CDR3 here is CASSLFGTSGGAADTQYF. The CDR3 DNA follows: TGTGCCAGCAGCTTATTCGGGACTAGCGGGGGAGCGGCAGATACGCAGTATTTT.